This TCR beta chain stems from a study of blood T cell repertoires in COVID-19. Study summary: COVID-19 samples, acute and convalescent, were from the United States, Italy and Spain.

Study members were between roughly 18 and 100 years old and lived in 24 US regions. Original processing notes: Cell counts per sample came from amplifying reference gene primers. Clones were sequenced by immunoSEQ multiplex PCR, and TCRdb holds only the in-frame ones, with some missing. D and trimming come from the DNA, and the V and J calls and clone size come from that table. The repertoire includes a few hundred thousand clones, more than 75% of them detected once, and approximately 1% sits in the top ten. Per the germline V gene, CDR1 is WSHSY and CDR2 is SAAADI. V was trimmed by 6 bases and J by 0 bases, leaving 9 bases between them. This CDR3 spans 14 amino acids.

This chain uses TRBV10-2 with TRBJ1-5; unclear D gene. Material for sequencing was PBMCs or T cells enriched from blood (not recorded which). The receptor was isolated from a woman aged 25-40 years who had recovered from COVID-19. The CDR3 region has the DNA TGCGCCAGCAGGGCCTCTAGTAGCAATCAGCCCCAGCATTTT. It encodes CASRASSSNQPQHF.